One sample yielded the 17 T cell receptor beta chains listed below, sequenced in a study of T-cell memory formation after mild COVID-19. TCRdb reanalysed the 5' RACE reads using MiXCR and keeps one entry per CDR3 protein. The profile shows roughly 150,000 distinct CDR3 sequences, approximately 25% of them singletons. The sample consisted of PBMCs or a T cell subset sorted from them (not recorded which). The receptors originated from an adult woman who had mild COVID-19 (a few samples of this study predate the infection). Cell type and time point are not known.

The chain carries TRBV4-1 and TRBJ2-3; 10 bases are shared with TRBD2. Unmatched junction bases numbered 6, after V lost 3 bases and J lost 0 bases. Germline lookup yields CDR1 MGHRA and CDR2 YSYEKL. The CDR3 has 17 amino acids. The CDR3 loop is CASSQLTSGVSTDTQYF. Here the CDR3 DNA reads TGCGCCAGCAGCCAGCTTACTAGCGGGGTTAGCACAGATACGCAGTATTTT.

This clonotype occurred a few times. This rearrangement joins TRBV19 to TRBJ2-7; 7 nucleotides agree with TRBD2. Looked up from germline, CDR1 is LNHDA and CDR2 is SQIVND (reference sequence). The CDR3 consists of 13 residues. The V segment lost 6 bases and the J segment 3 bases; nucleotides outside the gene matches: 5. The DNA for the CDR3 is TGTGCCAGTAGCCGGGGCGGGAGCTACGAGCAGTACTTC. It encodes CASSRGGSYEQYF.

V is TRBV12-3 or TRBV12-4 and J is TRBJ2-5; the match to TRBD1 covers 7 bases. Trimming removed 6 bases from V and 5 bases from J; junction bases left unmatched: 6. CDR3 size: 13 residues. The DNA for the CDR3 is TGTGCCAGCAGCCCCTCCAGGGGGGAGACCCAGTACTTC. Residues: CASSPSRGETQYF.

This CDR3 reads CASSQNKFSGEQFF. The CDR3 nucleotides are TGCGCCAGCAGCCAGAACAAGTTCTCGGGTGAGCAGTTCTTC. This chain connects TRBV4-3 to TRBJ2-1; D uncertain. This CDR3 is built from 14 residues. Trimming removed 3 bases from V and 9 bases from J, with 15 bases in between. CDR1 and CDR2 (germline): LGHNA, YSLEER.

This clonotype appeared a few times. In DNA form, the CDR3 reads TGCAGTGCTAGAGACGGGACAGGGTTTGACACTGAAGCTTTCTTT. It encodes CSARDGTGFDTEAFF. V gene TRBV20-1 combines with J gene TRBJ1-1; 9 bases are shared with TRBD1. Germline V gene lookup returns CDR1 DFQATT and CDR2 SNEGSKA (reference sequence). This CDR3 is built from 15 residues. V lost 0 bases and J lost 3; bases outside the gene matches: 5.

This clonotype has a handful of counts. J is TRBJ2-7 and V is TRBV12-3 or TRBV12-4; D possibly corresponds to TRBD2 (5 bases). V was trimmed by 8 bases and J by 5 bases, leaving 10 bases between them. The CDR3 extends over 11 amino acids. CDR3 amino acids: CASASGNEQYF. For the CDR3, the DNA is TGTGCCAGCGCCTCGGGAAACGAGCAGTACTTC.

The V call is TRBV7-6, the J call TRBJ2-3; TRBD2 agrees at 7 bases. The germline CDR1 and CDR2 sequences are SGHVS and FNYEAQ. The length of the CDR3 is 17 residues. J was trimmed by 0 bases and V by 3 bases; bases with no gene match: 9. The CDR3 region has the DNA TGTGCCAGCAGCTTCCCCGCTAGCGGAATTAGCACAGATACGCAGTATTTT. It codes for CASSFPASGISTDTQYF.

Only a few counts were recorded for this clonotype. The chain combines TRBV12-5 with TRBJ2-1; D may be TRBD1 or TRBD2 (6 bases each). The V end was cut by 0 bases, the J end by 9 bases, with 18 bases between. The CDR3 has 16 residues. In germline, CDR1 is LGHNT, CDR2 FRNRAP. The CDR3 DNA reads TGTGCTAGTGGTTTGGTAGAAAGCGGAGGGGGGATTGAGCAGTTCTTC. Amino acid sequence: CASGLVESGGGIEQFF.

This clonotype has just a few counts. The chain recombines TRBV12-3 or TRBV12-4 with TRBJ2-7; 9 positions match TRBD1. The CDR3 is made up of 16 amino acids. The J segment lost 3 bases and the V segment lost 5 bases, leaving 11 bases of the junction unmatched. CDR3 region: CASSPAGTGFLYEQYF. Here the CDR3 DNA reads TGTGCCAGCAGTCCAGCCGGGACAGGGTTTCTCTACGAGCAGTACTTC.

V and J are TRBV4-1 and TRBJ1-6, with D tentatively TRBD1 (6 bases). This CDR3 comprises 17 residues. The V gene lost 0 bases and the J gene lost 9 bases, with 18 bases spanning the gap. CDR1 MGHRA and CDR2 YSYEKL come from the germline V gene. The CDR3 here is CASSQDRGGRIGSPLHF. The CDR3 DNA reads as TGCGCCAGCAGCCAAGACAGGGGTGGCCGTATAGGTTCACCCCTCCACTTT.

The chain is built from TRBV29-1 and TRBJ2-7; tentatively, D is TRBD1 or TRBD2 (6 bases each). The germline gives CDR1 SQVTM, CDR2 ANQGSEA. Trimming left V 7 bases short and J 0 bases short, with 19 bases between. This CDR3 comprises 15 residues. As DNA, the CDR3 is TGCAGCGCGGCCTCGGGGGCTAGGGTCTCCTACGAGCAGTACTTC. This sequence encodes CSAASGARVSYEQYF.

This clonotype appeared a few times. This sequence joins TRBV4-3 and TRBJ2-3, with unresolved D. The CDR3 contains 16 residues. V lost 1 base to trimming and J lost 1 base, with 12 bases between them. Germline lookup yields CDR1 LGHNA and CDR2 YSLEER. The DNA of the CDR3 is TGCGCCAGCAGCCAAGGTGACTGGGAACGCACAGATACGCAGTATTTT. Translated, it gives CASSQGDWERTDTQYF.

In this sample, this clonotype turned up once. CDR3 sequence reads: CASSLGITEAFF. CDR3 sequence (DNA): TGTGCCAGCAGCTTGGGGATAACTGAAGCTTTCTTT. The gene calls are TRBV5-5 and TRBJ1-1, with no clear D. This CDR3 spans 12 amino acids. Trimming left V 0 bases short and J 5 bases short, with 5 bases between. From germline, CDR1 is SGHKS and CDR2 YYEKEE (reference sequence).

V and J are TRBV27 and TRBJ2-7; D may be TRBD1 (6 bases). Germline V gene sequence: CDR1 MNHEY, CDR2 SMNVEV (reference sequence). With 3 bases removed from V and 1 base from J, the gap between germline ends came to 10 bases. This CDR3 has 14 amino acids. This chain's CDR3 is CASSFRGSSYEQYF. The CDR3 bases are TGTGCCAGCAGTTTCAGGGGATCATCCTACGAGCAGTACTTC.

V gene TRBV5-1 combines with J gene TRBJ1-2; TRBD1 aligns across 9 bases. Per germline, CDR1 SGHRS and CDR2 YFSETQ. V lost 3 bases, J lost 5 bases, and 11 bases stayed unmatched. The CDR3 is 16 amino acids. The CDR3 region has the DNA TGCGCCAGCAGCTCTACTGGACAGGGGCCCTTTTATGGCTACACCTTC. Its protein is CASSSTGQGPFYGYTF.

The rearrangement links TRBV12-3 or TRBV12-4 to TRBJ1-1, with D maybe TRBD1 (5 bases). V shed 8 bases and J shed 4 bases, with 17 bases lying between them. The CDR3 spans 14 residues. The chain's CDR3 is CASSVSPGGTEAFF. CDR3 nucleotide sequence: TGTGCCAGCTCAGTTTCCCCCGGGGGCACTGAAGCTTTCTTT.

The table lists this clonotype with a few counts. The gene calls are TRBV7-8 and TRBJ2-5; 9 bases line up with TRBD2. The V and J ends lost 6 bases and 5 bases, in that order; junction bases with no gene match: 10. There are 15 residues in the CDR3. Germline CDR1 reads SGHVS; CDR2 reads FQNEAQ. In nucleotides, the CDR3 is TGTGCCAGCAGAAAAGATAGCGGGAGCGGGGAGACCCAGTACTTC. Translation: CASRKDSGSGETQYF.